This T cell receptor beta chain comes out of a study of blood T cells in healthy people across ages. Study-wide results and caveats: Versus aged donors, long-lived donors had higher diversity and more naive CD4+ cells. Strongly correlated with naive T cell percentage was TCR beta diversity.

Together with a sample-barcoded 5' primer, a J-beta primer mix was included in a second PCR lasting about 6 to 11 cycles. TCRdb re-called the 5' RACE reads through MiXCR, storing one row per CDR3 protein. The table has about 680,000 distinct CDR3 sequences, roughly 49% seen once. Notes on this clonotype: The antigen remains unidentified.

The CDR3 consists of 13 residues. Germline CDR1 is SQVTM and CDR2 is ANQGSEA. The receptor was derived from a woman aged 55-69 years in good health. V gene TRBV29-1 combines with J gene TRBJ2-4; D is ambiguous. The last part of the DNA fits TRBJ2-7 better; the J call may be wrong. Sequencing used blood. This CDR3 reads CSVEGLKAYEQYF. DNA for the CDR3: TGCAGCGTTGAAGGGCTCAAGGCCTACGAGCAGTACTTC.